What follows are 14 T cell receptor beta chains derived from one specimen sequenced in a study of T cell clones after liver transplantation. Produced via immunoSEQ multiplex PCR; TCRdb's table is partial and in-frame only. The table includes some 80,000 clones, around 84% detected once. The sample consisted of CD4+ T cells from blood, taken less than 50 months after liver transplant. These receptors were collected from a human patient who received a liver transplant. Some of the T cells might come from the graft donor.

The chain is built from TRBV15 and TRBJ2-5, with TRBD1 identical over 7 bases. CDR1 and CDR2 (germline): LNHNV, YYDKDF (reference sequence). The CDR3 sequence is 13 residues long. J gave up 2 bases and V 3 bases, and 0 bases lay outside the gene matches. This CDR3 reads CATSRGQQETQYF. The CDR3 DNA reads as TGTGCCACCAGCAGGGGACAGCAAGAGACCCAGTACTTC.

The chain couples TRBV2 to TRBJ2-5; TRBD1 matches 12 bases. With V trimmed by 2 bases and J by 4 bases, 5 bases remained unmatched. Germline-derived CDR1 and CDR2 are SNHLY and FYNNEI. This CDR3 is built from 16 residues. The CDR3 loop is CASSEFGTGGLETQYF. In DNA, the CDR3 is TGTGCCAGCAGTGAATTTGGGACAGGGGGCCTAGAGACCCAGTACTTC.

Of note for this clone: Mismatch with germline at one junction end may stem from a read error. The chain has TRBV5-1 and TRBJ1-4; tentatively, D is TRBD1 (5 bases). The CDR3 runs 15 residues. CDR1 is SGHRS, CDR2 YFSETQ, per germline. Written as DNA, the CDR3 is TGTGCCAGCAGCTTGAGTCCGCAGGGACGGGAAAAACTGTTTTTT. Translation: CASSLSPQGREKLFF.

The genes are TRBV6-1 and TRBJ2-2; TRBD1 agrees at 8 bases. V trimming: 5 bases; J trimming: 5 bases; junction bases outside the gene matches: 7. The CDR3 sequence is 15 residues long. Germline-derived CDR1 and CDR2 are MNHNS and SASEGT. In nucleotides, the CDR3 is TGTGCCAGCAGTCAGGGGGCGATCGGTACCGGGGAGCTGTTTTTT. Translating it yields CASSQGAIGTGELFF.

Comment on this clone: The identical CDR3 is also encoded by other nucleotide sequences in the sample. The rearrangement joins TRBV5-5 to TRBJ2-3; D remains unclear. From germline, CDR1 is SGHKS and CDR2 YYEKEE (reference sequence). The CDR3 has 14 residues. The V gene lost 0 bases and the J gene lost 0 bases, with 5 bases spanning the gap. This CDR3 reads CASSLASSTDTQYF. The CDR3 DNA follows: TGTGCCAGCAGCTTGGCCTCAAGCACAGATACGCAGTATTTT. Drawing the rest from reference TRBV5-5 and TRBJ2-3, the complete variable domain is DAGVTQSPTHLIKTRGQQVTLRCSPISGHKSVSWYQQVLGQGPQFIFQYYEKEERGRGNFPDRFSARQFPNYSSELNVNALLLGDSALYLCASSLASSTDTQYFGPGTRLTVL.

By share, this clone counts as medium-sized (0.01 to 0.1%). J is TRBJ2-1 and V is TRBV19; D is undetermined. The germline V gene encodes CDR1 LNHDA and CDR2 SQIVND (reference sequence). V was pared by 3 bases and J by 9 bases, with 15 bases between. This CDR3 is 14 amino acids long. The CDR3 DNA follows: TGTGCCAGTAGTATTAGGTTGAGTTCTGCTGAGCAGTTCTTC. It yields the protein CASSIRLSSAEQFF.

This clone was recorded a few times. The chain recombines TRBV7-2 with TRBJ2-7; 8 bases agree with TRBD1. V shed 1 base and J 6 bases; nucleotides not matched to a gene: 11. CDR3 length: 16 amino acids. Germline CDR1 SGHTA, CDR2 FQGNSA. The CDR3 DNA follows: TGTGCCAGCAGCTTAGGTAGGGGGACAGGACTCGCCGAGCAGTACTTC. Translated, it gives CASSLGRGTGLAEQYF.

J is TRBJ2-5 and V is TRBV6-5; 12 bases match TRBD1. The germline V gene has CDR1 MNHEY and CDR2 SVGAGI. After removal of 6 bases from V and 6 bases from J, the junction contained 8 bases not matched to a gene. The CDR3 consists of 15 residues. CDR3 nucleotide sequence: TGTGCCAGCAGCACCGGGACAGGGGGCGTGAAGACCCAGTACTTC. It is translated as CASSTGTGGVKTQYF.

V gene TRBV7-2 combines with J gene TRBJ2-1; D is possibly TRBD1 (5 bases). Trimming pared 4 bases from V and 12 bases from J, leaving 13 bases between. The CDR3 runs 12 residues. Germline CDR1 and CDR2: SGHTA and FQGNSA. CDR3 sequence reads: CASSSGIRGQFF. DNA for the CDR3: TGTGCCAGCAGCTCAGGGATAAGGGGGCAGTTCTTC.

The DNA for the CDR3 is TGTGCCAGTACGATGGGGGAAACTAATGAAAAACTGTTTTTT. It codes for CASTMGETNEKLFF. The gene calls are TRBV19 and TRBJ1-4; TRBD1 is a possible D gene (5 bases). Germline assignment: CDR1 LNHDA and CDR2 SQIVND (reference sequence). The CDR3 is 14 amino acids. V lost 7 bases and J lost 1, with 10 bases in between.

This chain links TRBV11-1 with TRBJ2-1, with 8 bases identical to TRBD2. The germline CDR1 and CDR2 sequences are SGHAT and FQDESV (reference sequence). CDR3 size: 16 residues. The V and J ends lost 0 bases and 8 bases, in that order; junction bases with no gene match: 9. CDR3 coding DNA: TGTGCCAGCAGCTTAGCGCTAGCGGGTACGGGTGATGAGCAGTTCTTC. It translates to CASSLALAGTGDEQFF. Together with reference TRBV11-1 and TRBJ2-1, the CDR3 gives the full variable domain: EAEVAQSPRYKITEKSQAVAFWCDPISGHATLYWYRQILGQGPELLVQFQDESVVDDSQLPKDRFSAERLKGVDSTLKIQPAELGDSAMYLCASSLALAGTGDEQFFGPGTRLTVL.

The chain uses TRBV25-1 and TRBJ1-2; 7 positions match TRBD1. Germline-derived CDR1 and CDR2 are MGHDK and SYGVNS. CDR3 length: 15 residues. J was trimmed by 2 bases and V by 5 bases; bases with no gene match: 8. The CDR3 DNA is TGTGCCAGCAGTAAGCCGGGACAGTCAAACTATGGCTACACCTTC. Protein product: CASSKPGQSNYGYTF.

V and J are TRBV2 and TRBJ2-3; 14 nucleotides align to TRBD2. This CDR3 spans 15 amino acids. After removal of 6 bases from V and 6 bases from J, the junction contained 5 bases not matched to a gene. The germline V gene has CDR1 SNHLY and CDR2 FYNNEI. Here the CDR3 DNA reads TGTGCCAGCAGGAGGACTAGCGGGGGGACGGATACGCAGTATTTT. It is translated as CASRRTSGGTDTQYF. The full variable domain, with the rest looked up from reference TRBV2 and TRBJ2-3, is EPEVTQTPSHQVTQMGQEVILRCVPISNHLYFYWYRQILGQKVEFLVSFYNNEISEKSEIFDDQFSVERPDGSNFTLKIRSTKLEDSAMYFCASRRTSGGTDTQYFGPGTRLTVL.

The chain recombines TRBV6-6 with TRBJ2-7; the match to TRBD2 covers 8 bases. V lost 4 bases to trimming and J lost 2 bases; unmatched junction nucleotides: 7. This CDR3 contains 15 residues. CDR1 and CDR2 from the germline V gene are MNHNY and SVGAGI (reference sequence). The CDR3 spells CASSSKAGVPYEQYF. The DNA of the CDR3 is TGTGCCAGCAGTTCGAAAGCGGGAGTACCCTACGAGCAGTACTTC.